Presented here are 10 T cell receptor beta chains from one specimen sequenced in a study of cytomegalovirus exposure and HLA in healthy donors. This table comes from immunoSEQ multiplex PCR, and its TCRdb copy is limited to in-frame clones, with some not included. The sample gives 150,000 or so clones, 80% to 90% of which show up once; around 9% is in the top ten. The specimen was PBMCs. Source of these receptors: a woman aged 18-29 years in good health and CMV-seropositive.

The chain couples TRBV5-6 to TRBJ2-7; unclear D gene. Looked up from germline, CDR1 is SGHDT and CDR2 is YYEEEE. CDR3 size: 14 residues. Trimming left V 4 bases short and J 3 bases short, with 14 bases between. CDR3 coding DNA: TGTGCCAGCAGCCTGACTCCTACAAGCTACGAGCAGTACTTC. Protein product: CASSLTPTSYEQYF.

The V and J genes are TRBV4-3 and TRBJ2-2, with 10 bases identical to TRBD2. The junction had 3 bases not matched to a gene; V was cut back by 4 bases and J by 4 bases. The CDR3 is 15 residues long. Germline-derived CDR1 and CDR2 are LGHNA and YSLEER. The CDR3 is CASSLIAGGTGELFF. The CDR3 coding sequence is TGCGCCAGCAGCCTCATAGCGGGGGGCACCGGGGAGCTGTTTTTT.

The chain is built from TRBV6-1 and TRBJ1-2; 8 nucleotides align to TRBD1. V gave up 6 bases and J gave up 7 bases; unmatched junction bases: 7. Germline CDR1 and CDR2: MNHNS and SASEGT. The length of the CDR3 is 13 residues. The CDR3 nucleotides read TGTGCCAGCAGGACCGACAGGGGATCTGGCTACACCTTC. Residues: CASRTDRGSGYTF.

Points on this clone: A much larger clone sits a single nucleotide away, making a read error possible. Other DNA sequences of this sample code for an identical CDR3. V is TRBV13 and J is TRBJ2-2; 8 bases fit TRBD2. Trimming removed 5 bases from V and 2 bases from J; junction bases left unmatched: 4. The CDR3 loop spans 15 amino acids. Germline V gene lookup returns CDR1 PRHDT and CDR2 FYEKMQ (reference sequence). The CDR3 spells CASSPAGGNTGELFF. The CDR3 DNA is TGTGCCAGCAGCCCCGCGGGGGGCAACACCGGGGAGCTGTTTTTT.

The chain has TRBV7-9 and TRBJ1-6; D not resolved. CDR1 and CDR2 from the germline V gene are SEHNR and FQNEAQ (reference sequence). Deletions cut 6 bases from V and 6 bases from J, with 18 bases between. The CDR3 loop spans 16 amino acids. The CDR3 protein is CASSTYTKQPNSPLHF. CDR3 nucleotide sequence: TGTGCCAGCAGTACATACACTAAACAACCTAATTCACCCCTCCACTTT.

Concerning this clone itself: A much larger clone lies a single base off, so this may be a read error. V and J are TRBV11-3 and TRBJ2-7; 10 bases are shared with TRBD1. The CDR3 runs 14 residues. J was trimmed by 2 bases and V by 5 bases; bases with no gene match: 3. Germline CDR1 reads SGHNT; CDR2 reads YENEEA. The CDR3: CASSAGTGAYEQYF. CDR3 coding DNA: TGTGCCAGCAGCGCCGGGACAGGGGCCTACGAGCAGTACTTC.

The V call is TRBV27, the J call TRBJ1-2; D might be TRBD1 (5 bases). The CDR3 is 15 amino acids. Deletions cut 2 bases from V and 4 bases from J, with 14 bases between. Germline V CDR1 and CDR2: MNHEY, SMNVEV (reference sequence). CDR3 sequence reads: CASSLDPQELYGYTF. CDR3 coding DNA: TGTGCCAGCAGTTTAGACCCACAGGAGCTCTATGGCTACACCTTC.

This chain joins TRBV6-5 and TRBJ1-1; D gene unclear. Germline CDR1 MNHEY, CDR2 SVGAGI. The CDR3 consists of 15 residues. V shed 1 base and J shed 0 bases, with 9 bases lying between them. This CDR3 reads CASSYLMGVNTEAFF. As DNA, the CDR3 is TGTGCCAGCAGTTACTTAATGGGAGTGAACACTGAAGCTTTCTTT.

The gene calls are TRBV19 and TRBJ1-5; 10 nucleotides line up with TRBD1. Trimming took 4 bases from V and 7 from J; bases not matched to a gene: 10. This CDR3 has 16 residues. The germline V gene encodes CDR1 LNHDA and CDR2 SQIVND (reference sequence). Written as DNA, the CDR3 is TGTGCCAGTAGTACAACCCAGACAGGGGGCGGCCAGCCCCAGCATTTT. Amino acids: CASSTTQTGGGQPQHF.

This rearrangement joins TRBV9 to TRBJ2-6; D is unresolved. Trimming pared 3 bases from V and 0 bases from J, leaving 10 bases between. This CDR3 spans 16 amino acids. Looked up from germline, CDR1 is SGDLS and CDR2 is YYNGEE. The CDR3 loop reads CASSAQFYSGANVLTF. The CDR3 DNA reads TGTGCCAGCAGCGCCCAGTTTTACTCTGGGGCCAACGTCCTGACTTTC.